Listed here are 10 T cell receptor beta chains from one sample, sequenced in a study of T cell repertoires in cytomegalovirus infection. TCRdb fed the reads into MiXCR, producing one record per CDR3 protein. The table shows approximately 500,000 distinct CDR3 sequences, with 16% occurring only once. The sample taken for sequencing was CD8+ T cells from PBMCs. The origin of the receptors is a human donor in good health (CMV status not recorded). Some clones in this sample may be carry-over from other donors' samples.

This chain joins TRBV9 and TRBJ1-2; 7 bases are shared with TRBD1. CDR3 length: 12 amino acids. The germline CDR1 and CDR2 sequences are SGDLS and YYNGEE. With 5 bases clipped from V and 6 bases from J, the junction kept 4 bases outside the gene matches. In DNA form, the CDR3 reads TGTGCCAGCAGGACAGGGAGCAATGGCTACACCTTC. Translation: CASRTGSNGYTF.

With regard to this clonotype: A much larger clone is a single base away; this may be a read error. The chain carries TRBV27 and TRBJ1-6; TRBD1 matches at 9 bases. This CDR3 is built from 13 residues. The germline V gene encodes CDR1 MNHEY and CDR2 SMNVEV (reference sequence). CDR3 residues: CSSGQGINSPLHF. Here the CDR3 DNA reads TGTTCCAGCGGACAGGGGATCAATTCACCCCTCCACTTT.

This clonotype was observed at least ten times. The J gene is TRBJ1-1, the V gene TRBV7-8; D remains unclear. Germline V gene lookup returns CDR1 SGHVS and CDR2 FQNEAQ. This CDR3 spans 14 amino acids. Trimming took off 0 bases at V and 6 bases at J, with 11 bases between the two ends. CDR3 protein: CASSLAKGGPEAFF. The CDR3 bases are TGTGCCAGCAGCTTAGCGAAGGGAGGACCTGAAGCTTTCTTT.

This clonotype has only a few counts. The chain uses TRBV10-3 and TRBJ2-4; tentatively, D is TRBD1 (5 bases). The CDR3 contains 16 residues. Germline-derived CDR1 and CDR2 are ENHRY and SYGVKD. Deletions cut 0 bases from V and 8 bases from J, with 17 bases between. CDR3 loop: CAISESVTGSPDIQYF. CDR3 DNA: TGTGCCATCAGTGAGTCAGTAACAGGCAGTCCCGACATTCAGTACTTC.

Regarding this clonotype: Just one base apart from a much larger clone, this may be a read error. V usage is TRBV7-6 and J usage is TRBJ2-1; no clear D gene. Trimming removed 6 bases at V and 0 bases at J, with 12 bases between. In germline, CDR1 is SGHVS, CDR2 FNYEAQ. The CDR3 is 15 residues long. The CDR3 sequence: CASSSDASSYNEQFF. CDR3 bases: TGTGCCAGCAGTTCGGACGCGAGCTCCTACAATGAGCAGTTCTTC.

This clonotype was found a few times. The V gene is TRBV20-1, the J gene TRBJ1-1; the D gene is possibly TRBD1 (5 bases). Trimming removed 1 base from V and 4 bases from J, with 7 bases in between. Germline V gene data show CDR1 as DFQATT and CDR2 as SNEGSKA (reference sequence). CDR3 size: 12 residues. This CDR3 is CSARVGGTEAFF. CDR3 nucleotides: TGCAGTGCTAGAGTGGGGGGCACTGAAGCTTTCTTT.

The genes are TRBV6-1 and TRBJ1-2; D is ambiguous. Trimming stripped 10 bases from V and 3 bases from J, with 15 bases between. CDR3 length: 13 amino acids. Germline V CDR1 and CDR2: MNHNS, SASEGT. In DNA form, the CDR3 reads TGTGCCATCATGGCCGCGACTTACTATGGCTACACCTTC. It specifies CAIMAATYYGYTF.

A few counts support this clonotype. The chain carries TRBV4-1 and TRBJ1-3; TRBD1 might be the D (5 bases). CDR1 is MGHRA, CDR2 YSYEKL, per germline. The CDR3 covers 15 residues. Trimming cost V 3 bases and J 1 base, with 10 bases left between them. This chain's CDR3 is CASSQNGGSGNTIYF. CDR3 in DNA: TGCGCCAGCAGCCAGAATGGGGGATCTGGAAACACCATATATTTT.

The genes are TRBV13 and TRBJ2-5, with D perhaps TRBD2 (6 bases). V lost 7 bases to trimming and J lost 2 bases, with 11 bases between them. Germline V gene data show CDR1 as PRHDT and CDR2 as FYEKMQ (reference sequence). There are 13 residues in the CDR3. In nucleotides, the CDR3 is TGTGCCAGCACTGGACTACTTCAAGAGACCCAGTACTTC. Translated: CASTGLLQETQYF.

The chain recombines TRBV14 with TRBJ1-1; D not resolved. V lost 4 bases to trimming and J lost 8 bases, with 20 bases between them. CDR1 and CDR2 from the germline V gene are SGHDN and FVKESK. The CDR3 loop spans 15 amino acids. CDR3 amino acids: CASSPAPIFYEEAFF. The CDR3 DNA is TGTGCCAGCAGCCCGGCCCCTATTTTTTACGAAGAAGCTTTCTTT.